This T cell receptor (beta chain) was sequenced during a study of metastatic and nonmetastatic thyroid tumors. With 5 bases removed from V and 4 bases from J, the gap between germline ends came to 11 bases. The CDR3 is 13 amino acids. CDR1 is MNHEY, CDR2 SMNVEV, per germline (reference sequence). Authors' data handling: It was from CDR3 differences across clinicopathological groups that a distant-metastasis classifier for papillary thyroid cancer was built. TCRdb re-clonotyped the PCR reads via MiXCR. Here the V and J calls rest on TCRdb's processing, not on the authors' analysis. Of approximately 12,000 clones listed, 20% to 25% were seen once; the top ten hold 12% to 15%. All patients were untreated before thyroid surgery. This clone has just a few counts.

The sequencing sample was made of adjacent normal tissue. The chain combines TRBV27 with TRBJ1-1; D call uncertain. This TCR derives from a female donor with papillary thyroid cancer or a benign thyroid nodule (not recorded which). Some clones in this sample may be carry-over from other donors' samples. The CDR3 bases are TGTGCCAGCAGTATTGCGATGGGCACTGAAGCTTTCTTT. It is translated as CASSIAMGTEAFF.